This TCR beta chain stems from a study of T cell responses to AZD1222 COVID-19 vaccine. Comments on this clone: Its antigen is currently unknown.

Assay: immunoSEQ multiplex PCR; the TCRdb copy retains only in-frame clones and omits some. The data contain 140,000 to 150,000 clones, about 94% of them singletons. The CDR3 consists of 15 residues. Germline CDR1 is MNHEY and CDR2 is SVGAGI. The V gene end was trimmed by 4 bases and the J gene end by 2 bases; junction bases not matched to a gene: 7. Study conclusions and caveats: Targeting of unmutated variant regions was reportedly seen in nearly half of spike-specific TCRs.

The TCR comes from an adult in good health. The source was peripheral blood, collected on day 0 of AZD1222 vaccination. The chain uses TRBV6-5 and TRBJ2-7, with 8 bases fitting TRBD1. CDR3 in amino acids: CASSLLPGGPYEQYF. CDR3 nucleotides: TGTGCCAGCAGTTTACTACCAGGGGGCCCCTACGAGCAGTACTTC.